A selection of T cell receptor beta chains follows, all from one sample in a study of human T cells and chemical hapten exposure. TCRdb itself ran the 5' RACE reads through MiXCR, one entry per CDR3 protein. The sample lists around 140,000 distinct CDR3 sequences, 4.1% occurring once. The receptors originated from a female donor in good health. The CDR3 runs from the conserved cysteine through the conserved F or W.

j_gene: TRBJ1-4; len: 17; v_gene: TRBV7-6; CDR3aa: CASSLIQESSSNEKLFF
j_gene: TRBJ2-5; len: 18; v_gene: TRBV12-3/TRBV12-4; CDR3aa: CASRNSGLAGGPQETQYF
j_gene: TRBJ2-1; len: 17; v_gene: TRBV3-1; CDR3aa: CASSQGAGQGWDNEQFF
j_gene: TRBJ2-6; len: 16; v_gene: TRBV7-2; CDR3aa: CASSFRGRDGANVLTF
j_gene: TRBJ1-3; len: 14; v_gene: TRBV12-3/TRBV12-4; CDR3aa: CATPERNSGNTIYF
j_gene: TRBJ1-2; len: 13; v_gene: TRBV12-3/TRBV12-4; CDR3aa: CASSLTEMTGYTF
j_gene: TRBJ1-1; len: 15; v_gene: TRBV6-5; CDR3aa: CASSYPTAGVTEAFF
j_gene: TRBJ1-3; len: 14; v_gene: TRBV20-1; CDR3aa: CSARREGTGNTIYF
j_gene: TRBJ1-1; len: 13; v_gene: TRBV6-2/TRBV6-3; CDR3aa: CASSRTGVAEAFF
j_gene: TRBJ1-1; len: 13; v_gene: TRBV20-1; CDR3aa: CSAATGLGTEAFF
j_gene: TRBJ2-7; len: 12; v_gene: TRBV28; CDR3aa: CASSFFFYEQYF
j_gene: TRBJ2-7; len: 14; v_gene: TRBV7-3; CDR3aa: CASRLTGGSYEQYF
j_gene: TRBJ1-5; len: 15; v_gene: TRBV19; CDR3aa: CASSIRQEKNQPQHF
j_gene: TRBJ2-6; len: 18; v_gene: TRBV13; CDR3aa: CASSLRTSGNSGANVLTF
j_gene: TRBJ2-7; len: 13; v_gene: TRBV12-3/TRBV12-4; CDR3aa: CASSLRRGAEQYF
j_gene: TRBJ1-2; len: 14; v_gene: TRBV5-1; CDR3aa: CASRLRDESYGYTF
j_gene: TRBJ1-1; len: 14; v_gene: TRBV18; CDR3aa: CASSPGRAPPEAFF
j_gene: TRBJ1-3; len: 12; v_gene: TRBV18; CDR3aa: CASSPRESTIYF
j_gene: TRBJ2-3; len: 15; v_gene: TRBV18; CDR3aa: CASSRWNAITDTQYF
j_gene: TRBJ2-1; len: 14; v_gene: TRBV20-1; CDR3aa: CSARDDGGFDEQFF
j_gene: TRBJ2-5; len: 13; v_gene: TRBV2; CDR3aa: CASSDVFQETQYF
j_gene: TRBJ2-2; len: 14; v_gene: TRBV7-8; CDR3aa: CASSFGSPTGELFF
j_gene: TRBJ1-5; len: 15; v_gene: TRBV7-9; CDR3aa: CASSLDTGSNQPQHF
j_gene: TRBJ2-4; len: 16; v_gene: TRBV4-3; CDR3aa: CASSQGVTGVENIQYF
j_gene: TRBJ2-1; len: 17; v_gene: TRBV7-9; CDR3aa: CASSSTLERGNYNEQFF
j_gene: TRBJ1-1; len: 11; v_gene: TRBV18; CDR3aa: CASSLTEEAFF
j_gene: TRBJ1-1; len: 14; v_gene: TRBV6-5; CDR3aa: CASSEGTWRTEAFF
j_gene: TRBJ2-3; len: 17; v_gene: TRBV7-2; CDR3aa: CASSLQGLAGGGDTQYF
j_gene: TRBJ1-1; len: 13; v_gene: TRBV12-3/TRBV12-4; CDR3aa: CANQDRVNGGAFF
j_gene: TRBJ1-3; len: 14; v_gene: TRBV2; CDR3aa: CASSPGHSGNTIYF
j_gene: TRBJ2-7; len: 16; v_gene: TRBV12-3/TRBV12-4; CDR3aa: CASSLHGAHRGYEQYF
j_gene: TRBJ2-1; len: 16; v_gene: TRBV11-2; CDR3aa: CASSPLAGGNYNEQFF